This T cell receptor beta chain is drawn from a study of early stage breast cancer tumors. For the study at large: Of approximately 16 invasive breast tumors, about a dozen were hormone receptor-positive, HER2-negative.

From germline, CDR1 is GTSNPN and CDR2 SVGIG (reference sequence). Trimming left V 0 bases short and J 0 bases short, with 9 bases between. The CDR3 sequence is 15 residues long. Generated by immunoSEQ multiplex PCR, the TCRdb table keeps only in-frame clones and is missing some. The sample contains tens of thousands of clones, under 75% of which appear only once. This receptor was identified in a person aged 45 to 60 with breast cancer. Sequencing was carried out using blood. V usage is TRBV30 and J usage is TRBJ1-5, with D uncertain. The CDR3 loop is CAWSVNSYSNQPQHF. The CDR3 region has the DNA TGTGCCTGGAGTGTAAACAGCTATAGCAATCAGCCCCAGCATTTT.